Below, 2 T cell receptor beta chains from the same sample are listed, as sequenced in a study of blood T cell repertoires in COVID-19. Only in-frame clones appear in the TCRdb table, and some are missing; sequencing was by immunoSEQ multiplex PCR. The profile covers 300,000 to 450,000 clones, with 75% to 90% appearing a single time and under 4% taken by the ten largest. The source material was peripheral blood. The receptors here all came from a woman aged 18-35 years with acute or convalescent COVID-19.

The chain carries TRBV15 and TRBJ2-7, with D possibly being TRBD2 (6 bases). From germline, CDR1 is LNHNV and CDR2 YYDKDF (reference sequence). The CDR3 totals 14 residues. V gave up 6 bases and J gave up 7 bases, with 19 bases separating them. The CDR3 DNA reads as TGTGCCACCAGTACCGGGACTGGAGTAGTGGAGCAGTACTTC. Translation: CATSTGTGVVEQYF.

The CDR3, as DNA: TGCAGCGTTGTGGCGACAGACTATGGCTACACCTTC. It is translated as CSVVATDYGYTF. This chain connects TRBV29-1 to TRBJ1-2, with D maybe TRBD1 (5 bases). This CDR3 has 12 amino acids. Trimming removed 4 bases from V and 3 bases from J, with 9 bases in between. Germline CDR1 is SQVTM and CDR2 is ANQGSEA.